This T cell receptor beta chain derives from a study of blood T cell repertoires in COVID-19. In the study overall: The United States, Italy and Spain were the sources of the acute and convalescent COVID-19 samples. PBMCs, B-cell-depleted T cells, or T cells provided the cDNA or gDNA that made up the material.

Trimming cost V 3 bases and J 2 bases; bases outside gene matches: 3. CDR3 length: 14 residues. The germline V gene encodes CDR1 SGHAT and CDR2 FQNNGV. As processed by the authors: The authors estimated nucleated cell counts from reference gene primer amplification. Repertoires were generated with immunoSEQ multiplex PCR, while TCRdb's copy carries only in-frame clones and drops some. Clone size and the V and J calls come from that table; the DNA yielded D and trimming. The sample carries some 60,000 clones, roughly 80% recorded once. Seattle enrolled patients during active infection and tracked them longitudinally.

V usage is TRBV11-2 and J usage is TRBJ2-5; 7 bases match TRBD2. Sequencing was carried out using peripheral blood. This receptor was taken from a man older than 75 with COVID-19, enrolled during active disease. The CDR3 DNA sequence: TGTGCCAGCAGCTTGAGGACTAGGCAAGAGACCCAGTACTTC. The encoded protein is CASSLRTRQETQYF. Supplemented by reference TRBV11-2 and TRBJ2-5, the full variable domain reads EAGVAQSPRYKIIEKRQSVAFWCNPISGHATLYWYQQILGQGPKLLIQFQNNGVVDDSQLPKDRFSAERLKGVDSTLKIQPAKLEDSAVYLCASSLRTRQETQYFGPGTRLLVL.